The T cell receptor (beta chain) under discussion was sequenced for a study of cytomegalovirus exposure and HLA in healthy donors. Researchers ran the PCR with 60 Vbeta and 13 Jbeta primers. Using immunoSEQ multiplex PCR, the repertoire was profiled, and TCRdb retains in-frame clones only, with some absent. The profile shows under 140,000 clones, approximately 84% of them singletons. Details on this clone: No antigen is known for it.

The study, taken as a whole, reports: In a later analysis, most CMV-associated TCR beta chains appeared HLA-restricted. V- and J-gene trimming of TCR beta was linked (in a later analysis) to a missense DCLRE1C variant.

The length of the CDR3 is 14 residues. Germline V gene lookup returns CDR1 SGHRS and CDR2 YFSETQ. The V gene lost 0 bases and the J gene lost 3 bases, with 10 bases spanning the gap. The source is a man aged 40-49 years in good health and CMV-seronegative. The sequencing sample was made of PBMCs. The V call is TRBV5-1, the J call TRBJ2-7; D may be TRBD1 (5 bases). The CDR3 region has the DNA TGCGCCAGCAGCTTGGGAAGGGGCGGCTACGAGCAGTACTTC. Translated: CASSLGRGGYEQYF.